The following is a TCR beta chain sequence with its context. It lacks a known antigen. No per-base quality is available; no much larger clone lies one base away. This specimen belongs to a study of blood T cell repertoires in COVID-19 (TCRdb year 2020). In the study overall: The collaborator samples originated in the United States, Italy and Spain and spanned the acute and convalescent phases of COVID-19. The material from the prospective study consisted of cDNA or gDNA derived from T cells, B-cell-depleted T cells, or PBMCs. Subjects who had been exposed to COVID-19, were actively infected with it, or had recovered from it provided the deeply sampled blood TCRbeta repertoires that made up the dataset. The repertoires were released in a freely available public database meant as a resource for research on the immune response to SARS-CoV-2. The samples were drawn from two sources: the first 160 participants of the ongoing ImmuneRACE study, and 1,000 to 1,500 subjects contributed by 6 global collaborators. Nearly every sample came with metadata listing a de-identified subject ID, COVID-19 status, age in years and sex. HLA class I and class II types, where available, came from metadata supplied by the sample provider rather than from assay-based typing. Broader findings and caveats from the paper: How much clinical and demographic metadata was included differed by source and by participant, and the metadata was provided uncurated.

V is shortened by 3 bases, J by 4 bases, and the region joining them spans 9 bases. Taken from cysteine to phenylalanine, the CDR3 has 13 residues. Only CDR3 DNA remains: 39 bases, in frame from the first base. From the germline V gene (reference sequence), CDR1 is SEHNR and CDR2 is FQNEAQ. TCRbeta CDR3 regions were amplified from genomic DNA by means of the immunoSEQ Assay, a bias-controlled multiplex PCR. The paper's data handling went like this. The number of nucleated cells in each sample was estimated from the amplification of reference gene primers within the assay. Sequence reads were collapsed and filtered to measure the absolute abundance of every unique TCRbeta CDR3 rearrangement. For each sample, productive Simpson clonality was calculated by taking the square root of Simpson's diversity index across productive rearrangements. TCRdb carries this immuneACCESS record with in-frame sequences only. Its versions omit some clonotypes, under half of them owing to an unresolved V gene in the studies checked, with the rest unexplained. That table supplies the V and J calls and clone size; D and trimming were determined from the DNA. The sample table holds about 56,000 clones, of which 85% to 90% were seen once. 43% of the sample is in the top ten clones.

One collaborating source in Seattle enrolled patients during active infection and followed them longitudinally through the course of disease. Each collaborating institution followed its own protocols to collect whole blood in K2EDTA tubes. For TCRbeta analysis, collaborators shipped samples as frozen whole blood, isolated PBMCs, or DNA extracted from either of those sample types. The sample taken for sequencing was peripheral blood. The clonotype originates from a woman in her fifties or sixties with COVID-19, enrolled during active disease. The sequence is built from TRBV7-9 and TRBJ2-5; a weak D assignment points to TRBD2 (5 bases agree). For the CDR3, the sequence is CASSLPGIETQYF. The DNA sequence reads TGTGCCAGCAGCTTGCCCGGGATAGAGACCCAGTACTTC.